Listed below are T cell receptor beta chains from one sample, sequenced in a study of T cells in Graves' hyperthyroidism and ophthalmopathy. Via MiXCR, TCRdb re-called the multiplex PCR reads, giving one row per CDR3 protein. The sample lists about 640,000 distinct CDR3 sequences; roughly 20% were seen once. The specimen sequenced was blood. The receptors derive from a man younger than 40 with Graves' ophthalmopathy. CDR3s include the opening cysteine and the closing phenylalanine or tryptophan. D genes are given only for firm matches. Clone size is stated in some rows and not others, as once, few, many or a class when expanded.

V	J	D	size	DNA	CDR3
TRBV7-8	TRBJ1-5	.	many	TGTGCCAGCAGCCAGACGGCCAGGGTGGGCGGCAATCAGCCCCAGCATTTT	CASSQTARVGGNQPQHF
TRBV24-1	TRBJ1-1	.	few	TGTGCCACCAGGGGAGGGGGAGACACTGAAGCTTTCTTT	CATRGGGDTEAFF
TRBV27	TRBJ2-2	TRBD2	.	TGTGCCAGCAGTTTATCGTTACTAGCGGGAGTCTCCGGGGAGCTGTTTTTT	CASSLSLLAGVSGELFF
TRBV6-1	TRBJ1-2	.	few	TGTGCCAGCAGTTCGACCCGGGCGAAGGGGGACTATGGCTACACCTTC	CASSSTRAKGDYGYTF
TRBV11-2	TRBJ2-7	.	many	TGTGCCAGCCGCCGGGAGCTGGGCAATATCGAGCAGTACTTC	CASRRELGNIEQYF
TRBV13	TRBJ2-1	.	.	TGTGCCAGCAGCTTGTGGTTCTCCTCCTACAATGAGCAGTTCTTC	CASSLWFSSYNEQFF
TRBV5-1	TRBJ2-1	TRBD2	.	TGCGCCAGCAGCCCGGACCCGAGCGGGAGGGAGAATGAGCAGTTCTTC	CASSPDPSGRENEQFF
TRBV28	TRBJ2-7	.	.	TGTGCCAGCAGTTTATCACTTGTGGCAGAGACCTCCTACGAGCAGTACTTC	CASSLSLVAETSYEQYF
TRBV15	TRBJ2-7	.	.	TGTGCCACCAGCAGAGTTTGGGACAAACCTGGAGAGCAGTACTTC	CATSRVWDKPGEQYF
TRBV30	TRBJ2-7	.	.	TGTGCCTGGAGTCCCCAGGGAGGATCTTACGAGCAGTACTTC	CAWSPQGGSYEQYF
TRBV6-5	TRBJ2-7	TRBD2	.	TGTGCCAGCAGTTTACCTCCTAGCGGGAGCTCCTACGAGCAGTACTTC	CASSLPPSGSSYEQYF
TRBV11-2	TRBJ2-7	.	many	TGTGCCAGCAGCTTTGAACAGGGATGGGAGCAGTACTTC	CASSFEQGWEQYF
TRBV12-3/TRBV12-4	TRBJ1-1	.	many	TGTGCCAGCAGACGACGGTGGGACACTGAAGCTTTCTTT	CASRRRWDTEAFF
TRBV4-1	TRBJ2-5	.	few	TGCGCCAGCAGCCAAGGCGGAGTGTACCAAGAGACCCAGTACTTC	CASSQGGVYQETQYF
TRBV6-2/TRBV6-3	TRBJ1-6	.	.	TGTGCCAGCAGTCATTACGAACGGGGGCCACCCCTCCACTTT	CASSHYERGPPLHF
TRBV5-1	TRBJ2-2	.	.	TGCGCCAGCAGCCCCGGGACCTTCACCGGGGAGCTGTTTTTT	CASSPGTFTGELFF
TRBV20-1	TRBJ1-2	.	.	TGCAGTGTCAATGCGGTCAGGGCGAACTATGGCTACACCTTC	CSVNAVRANYGYTF
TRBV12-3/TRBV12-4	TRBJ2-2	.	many	TGTGCCAGCAGTTTAGTACTAGTTGCCGGGGAGCTGTTTTTT	CASSLVLVAGELFF
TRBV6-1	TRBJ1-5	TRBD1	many	TGTGCCAGCCAGGGGGTGAGTAATCAGCCCCAGCATTTT	CASQGVSNQPQHF
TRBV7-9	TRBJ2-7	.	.	TGTGCCAGCAGCCCCCCGCTTCTCTCGGGGGAGCAGTACTTC	CASSPPLLSGEQYF
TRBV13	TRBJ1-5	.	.	TGTGCCAGCAGCTCGGGTCACCTTAAGCCCCAGCATTTT	CASSSGHLKPQHF
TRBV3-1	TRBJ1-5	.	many	TGTGCCAGCAGCAAAAATCCCCAGGGCGATCAGCCCCAGCATTTT	CASSKNPQGDQPQHF
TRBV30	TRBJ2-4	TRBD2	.	TGTGCCTGGAACCCCACTAGCGGGCGGGCGGCCTACGGGGGCATTCAGTACTTC	CAWNPTSGRAAYGGIQYF
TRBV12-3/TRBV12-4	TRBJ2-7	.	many	TGTGCCAGCTCCCCCCTCATTACGTGGGGCGGAGAAACGTTCTACGAGCAGTACTTC	CASSPLITWGGETFYEQYF
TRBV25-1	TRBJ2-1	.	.	TGTGCCAGCAAGATGGGGGGCCTTGGTGGTGAGCAGTTCTTC	CASKMGGLGGEQFF
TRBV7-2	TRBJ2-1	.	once	TGTGCCAGCAGTCTGTCGAGGCGTCCTAAAGGAAATGAGCAGTTCTTC	CASSLSRRPKGNEQFF
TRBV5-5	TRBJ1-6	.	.	TGTGCCAGCAGCTTAATGGACAGTGGGGTAGGTTCACCCCTCCACTTT	CASSLMDSGVGSPLHF
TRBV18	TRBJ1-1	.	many	TGTGCCAGCTCACTACCTGAGGGGGGCAATGAAGCTTTCTTT	CASSLPEGGNEAFF
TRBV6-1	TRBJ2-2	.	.	TGTGCCAGCAGTGAGGGACTGGAGGGGGAGCTGTTTTTT	CASSEGLEGELFF
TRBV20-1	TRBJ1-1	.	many	TGCAGTGCTAGACACAGCAAGAACACTGAAGCTTTCTTT	CSARHSKNTEAFF
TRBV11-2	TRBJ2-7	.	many	TGTGCCAGCAGCTTACGGGGAATCTCCTACGAGCAGTACTTC	CASSLRGISYEQYF
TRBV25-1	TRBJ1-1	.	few	TGTGCCAGCAGTAGACAGGTGTACACTGAAGCTTTCTTT	CASSRQVYTEAFF
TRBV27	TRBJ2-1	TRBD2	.	TGTGCCAGCAGTTTAACAAGTCTTGGGGGGGATGAGCAGTTCTTC	CASSLTSLGGDEQFF
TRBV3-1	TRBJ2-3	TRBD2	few	TGTGCCAGCAGCCAAGGCCTGATAGCGGGAGGGTTATTGGGCACAGATACGCAGTATTTT	CASSQGLIAGGLLGTDTQYF
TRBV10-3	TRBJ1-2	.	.	TGTGCCATCAGTGAGTCGTTGGTTCGGGTTCCTGTCGGCTACACCTTC	CAISESLVRVPVGYTF
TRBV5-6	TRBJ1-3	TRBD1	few	TGTGCCAGCAGCTCGGACAGGGAAATATACGGAAACACCATATATTTT	CASSSDREIYGNTIYF
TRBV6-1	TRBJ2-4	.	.	TGTGCCAGCAGCCAAGGTGTGGATCAGTACTTC	CASSQGVDQYF
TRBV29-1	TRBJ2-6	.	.	TGCAGCGTTGAAAGGGGGGAGGGGGCCAACGTCCTGACTTTC	CSVERGEGANVLTF
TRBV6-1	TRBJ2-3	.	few	TGTGCCAGCAGGGGAGACAGTCTATCTAGCACAGATACGCAGTATTTT	CASRGDSLSSTDTQYF
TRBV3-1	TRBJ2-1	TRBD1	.	TGTGCCAGCAGCCAAAGGGGGACAGGGATCTACAATGAGCAGTTCTTC	CASSQRGTGIYNEQFF
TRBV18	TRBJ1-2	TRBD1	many	TGTGCCAGCTCACCTGGACAGGGTGACTATGGCTACACCTTC	CASSPGQGDYGYTF
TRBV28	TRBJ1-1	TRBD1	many	TGTGCCAGCAGTCGGGACAGGGTGAGCACTGAAGCTTTCTTT	CASSRDRVSTEAFF
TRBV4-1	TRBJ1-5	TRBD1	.	TGCGCCAGCAGCCATGGGACAGGGATTCAGCCCCAGCATTTT	CASSHGTGIQPQHF
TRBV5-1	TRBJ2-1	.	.	TGCGCCAGCAGCTTAATGGGGGACTACAATGAGCAGTTCTTC	CASSLMGDYNEQFF
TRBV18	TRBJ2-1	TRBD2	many	TGTGCCAGCTCACCCCGGGCGGGACTAGCGGCCAATGAGCAGTTCTTC	CASSPRAGLAANEQFF
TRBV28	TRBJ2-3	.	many	TGTGCCAGCAGTTCAGACAGCTCTAGCACAGATACGCAGTATTTT	CASSSDSSSTDTQYF
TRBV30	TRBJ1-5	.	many	TGTGCCTGGAATTCCGCAGTCAAAAATCAGCCCCAGCATTTT	CAWNSAVKNQPQHF
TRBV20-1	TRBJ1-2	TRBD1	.	TGCAGTGCCGACAGGGGCGTTGGCTACACCTTC	CSADRGVGYTF